Listed below are T cell receptor beta chains from one sample, sequenced in a study of vaccination and CD4 T cells after COVID-19. In TCRdb, the PCR reads were re-called with MiXCR into one record per CDR3 protein. The data show about 20,000 distinct CDR3 sequences, with around three fifths seen just once and 0.95% to 1.2% held by the top ten. The input for sequencing was CD4+ T cells from blood, taken after SARS-CoV-2 vaccination. These receptors all stem from a human donor who had recovered from COVID-19. CDR3s leave out the opening cysteine and the closing phenylalanine or tryptophan. The order of the fields is J gene, V gene, D gene, CDR3 protein. D genes are given only for firm matches.

TRBJ2-3 | TRBV15 | - | ATSRDTGFSGPIADTQY
TRBJ2-7 | TRBV10-1 | - | ASPVEILDEQY
TRBJ2-3 | TRBV6-4 | - | ASSPSAGRTDTQY
TRBJ1-5 | TRBV19 | - | ASSIAPGGYQPQH
TRBJ2-5 | TRBV6-2/TRBV6-3 | - | ASSYLAQETQY
TRBJ2-2 | TRBV29-1 | TRBD1 | SVEGQFPGELF
TRBJ2-5 | TRBV6-2/TRBV6-3 | - | ASSRQDRRQETQY
TRBJ2-5 | TRBV5-6 | TRBD1 | ASSFGLGGPPSETQY
TRBJ2-6 | TRBV6-2/TRBV6-3 | - | ASSWGRSGANVLT
TRBJ2-1 | TRBV2 | - | ASSYSGSYNEQF
TRBJ2-3 | TRBV6-1 | TRBD2 | ASSELAGGPDTQY
TRBJ1-2 | TRBV19 | - | ASRPVSVNYGYT
TRBJ2-3 | TRBV28 | - | AAPPAASTDTQY
TRBJ2-5 | TRBV21-1 | - | ASSKDIECETQY
TRBJ1-5 | TRBV27 | - | ATGEESNQPQH
TRBJ1-4 | TRBV20-1 | TRBD1 | SARQGRSEKLF